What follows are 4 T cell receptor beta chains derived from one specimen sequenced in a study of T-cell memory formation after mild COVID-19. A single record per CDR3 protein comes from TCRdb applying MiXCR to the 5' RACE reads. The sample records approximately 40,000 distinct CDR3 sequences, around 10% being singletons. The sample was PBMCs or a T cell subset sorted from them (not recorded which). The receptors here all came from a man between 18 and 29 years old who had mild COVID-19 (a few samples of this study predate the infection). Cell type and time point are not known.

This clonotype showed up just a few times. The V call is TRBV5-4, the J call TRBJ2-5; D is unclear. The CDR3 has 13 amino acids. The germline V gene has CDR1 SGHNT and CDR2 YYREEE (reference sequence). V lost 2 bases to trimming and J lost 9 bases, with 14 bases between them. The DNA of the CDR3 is TGTGCCAGCAGCTTTGAAATGGCTGAGGCCCAGTACTTC. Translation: CASSFEMAEAQYF.

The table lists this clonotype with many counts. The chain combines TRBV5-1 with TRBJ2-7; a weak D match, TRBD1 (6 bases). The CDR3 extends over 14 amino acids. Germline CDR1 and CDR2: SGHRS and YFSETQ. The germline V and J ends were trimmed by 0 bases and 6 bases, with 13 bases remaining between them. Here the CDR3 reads CASSLGRGRPEQYF. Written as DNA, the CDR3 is TGCGCCAGCAGCTTGGGCAGGGGAAGACCCGAGCAGTACTTC.

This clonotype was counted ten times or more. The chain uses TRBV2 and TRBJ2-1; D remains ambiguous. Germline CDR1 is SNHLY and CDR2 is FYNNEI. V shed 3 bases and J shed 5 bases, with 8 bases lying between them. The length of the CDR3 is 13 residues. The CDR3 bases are TGTGCCAGCAGTGATAATAGGGACAATGAGCAGTTCTTC. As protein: CASSDNRDNEQFF.

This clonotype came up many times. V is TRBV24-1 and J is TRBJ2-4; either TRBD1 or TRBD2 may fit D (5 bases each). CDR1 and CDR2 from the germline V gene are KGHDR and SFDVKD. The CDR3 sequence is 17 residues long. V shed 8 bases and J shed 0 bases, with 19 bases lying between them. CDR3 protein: CATIFLPGPLAKNIQYF. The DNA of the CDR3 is TGTGCCACCATCTTCCTCCCGGGACCACTAGCCAAAAACATTCAGTACTTC.